The present entry profiles one T cell receptor beta chain with its context. This record comes from a study of blood T cell repertoires in COVID-19. Study information: Recovery meant two consecutive negative NP/OP PCR tests, professional clearance, or resolved symptoms. PBMCs, B-cell-depleted T cells, or T cells provided the cDNA or gDNA that made up the material. COVID-19 samples collected from the United States, Italy and Spain covered acute and convalescent phases.

Per the original methods: Amplification of reference gene primers provided the estimated nucleated cell counts. TCRdb's copy holds only in-frame clones and misses some; the assay was immunoSEQ multiplex PCR. D and trimming were read from the DNA, whereas the V and J calls and clone size are those reported in that table. The table shows more than 200,000 clones, with around 86% occurring only once. The V and J ends lost 3 bases and 8 bases, in that order; junction bases with no gene match: 5. Germline lookup yields CDR1 LGHDT and CDR2 YNNKEL (reference sequence). This CDR3 region has 14 residues. The specimen sequenced was PBMCs or T cells enriched from blood (not recorded which). The chain is built from TRBV3-1 (or the pseudogene TRBV3-2) and TRBJ1-4, with TRBD1 identical over 8 bases. The TCR comes from a man aged 30-40 years in a cohort exposed to, infected with or recovered from COVID-19 (not recorded which). Here the CDR3 reads CASSHRTGTEKLFF. CDR3 nucleotides: TGTGCCAGCAGCCACCGGACAGGGACCGAAAAACTGTTTTTT.